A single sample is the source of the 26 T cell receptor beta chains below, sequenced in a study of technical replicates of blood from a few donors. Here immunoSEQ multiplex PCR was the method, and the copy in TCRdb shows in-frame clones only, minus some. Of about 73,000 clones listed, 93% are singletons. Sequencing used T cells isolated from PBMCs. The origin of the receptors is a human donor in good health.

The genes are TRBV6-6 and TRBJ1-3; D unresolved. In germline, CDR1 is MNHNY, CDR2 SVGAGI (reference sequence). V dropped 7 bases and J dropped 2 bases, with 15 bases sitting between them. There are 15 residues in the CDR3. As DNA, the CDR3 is TGTGCCAGCACACCGAAAGGGAGAGCTGGAAACACCATATATTTT. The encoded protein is CASTPKGRAGNTIYF.

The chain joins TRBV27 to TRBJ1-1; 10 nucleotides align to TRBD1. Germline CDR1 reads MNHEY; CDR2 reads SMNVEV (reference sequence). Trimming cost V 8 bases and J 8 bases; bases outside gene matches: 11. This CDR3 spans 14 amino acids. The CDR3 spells CASGDRDRGAEAFF. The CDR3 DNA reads TGTGCCAGCGGTGATCGGGACAGGGGAGCCGAAGCTTTCTTT.

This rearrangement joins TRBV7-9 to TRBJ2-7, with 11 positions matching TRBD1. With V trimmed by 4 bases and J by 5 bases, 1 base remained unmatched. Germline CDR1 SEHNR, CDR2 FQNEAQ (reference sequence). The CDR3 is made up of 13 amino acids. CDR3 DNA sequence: TGTGCCAGCAGCTGGACAGGGGGCCACGAGCAGTACTTC. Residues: CASSWTGGHEQYF.

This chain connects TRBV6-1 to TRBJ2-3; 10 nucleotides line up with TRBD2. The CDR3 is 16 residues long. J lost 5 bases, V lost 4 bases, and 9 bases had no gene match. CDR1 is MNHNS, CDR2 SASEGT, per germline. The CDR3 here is CASSVPAGGEGDTQYF. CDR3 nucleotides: TGTGCCAGCAGTGTCCCAGCGGGAGGGGAGGGAGATACGCAGTATTTT.

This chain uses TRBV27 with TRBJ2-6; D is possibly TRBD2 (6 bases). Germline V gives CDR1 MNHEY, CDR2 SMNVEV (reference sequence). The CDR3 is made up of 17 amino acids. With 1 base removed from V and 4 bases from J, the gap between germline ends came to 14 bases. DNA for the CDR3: TGTGCCAGCAGTTTATTGGGAGGTGCTCAGGGGGCCAACGTCCTGACTTTC. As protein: CASSLLGGAQGANVLTF.

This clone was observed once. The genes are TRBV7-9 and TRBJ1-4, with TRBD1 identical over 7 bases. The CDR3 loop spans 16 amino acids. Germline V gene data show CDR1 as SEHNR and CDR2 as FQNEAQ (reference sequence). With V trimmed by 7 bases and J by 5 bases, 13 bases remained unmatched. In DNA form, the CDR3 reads TGTGCCAGCACCGAGTGGGGCACAGGGGAGAATGAAAAACTGTTTTTT. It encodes CASTEWGTGENEKLFF.

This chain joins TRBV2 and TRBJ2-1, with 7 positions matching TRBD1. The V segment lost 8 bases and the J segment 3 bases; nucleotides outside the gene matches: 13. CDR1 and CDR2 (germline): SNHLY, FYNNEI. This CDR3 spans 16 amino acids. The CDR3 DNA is TGTGCCAGCGGGAGTTCGCCGGGACAGCACTACAATGAGCAGTTCTTC. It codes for CASGSSPGQHYNEQFF.

CDR3 in amino acids: CATLDRPQGYGYTF. CDR3 in DNA: TGTGCCACCCTGGACAGGCCTCAGGGGTATGGCTACACCTTC. The chain has TRBV28 and TRBJ1-2; TRBD1 aligns across 7 bases. This CDR3 is 14 amino acids long. The trim removed 10 bases at V and 5 bases at J, leaving 13 bases unmatched. Germline values: CDR1 MDHEN, CDR2 SYDVKM.

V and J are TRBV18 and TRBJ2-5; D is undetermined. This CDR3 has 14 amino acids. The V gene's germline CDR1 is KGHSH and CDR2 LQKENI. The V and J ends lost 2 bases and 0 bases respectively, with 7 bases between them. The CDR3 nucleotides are TGTGCCAGCTCACCAAGCCTAAACCAAGAGACCCAGTACTTC. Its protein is CASSPSLNQETQYF. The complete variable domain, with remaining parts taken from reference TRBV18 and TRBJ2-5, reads NAGVMQNPRHLVRRRGQEARLRCSPMKGHSHVYWYRQLPEEGLKFMVYLQKENIIDESGMPKERFSAEFPKEGPSILRIQQVVRGDSAAYFCASSPSLNQETQYFGPGTRLLVL.

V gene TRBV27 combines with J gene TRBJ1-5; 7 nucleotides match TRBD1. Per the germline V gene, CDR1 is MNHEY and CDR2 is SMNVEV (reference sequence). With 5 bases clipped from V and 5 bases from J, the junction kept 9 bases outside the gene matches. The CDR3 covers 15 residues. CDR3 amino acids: CASSRKGTGDQPQHF. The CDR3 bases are TGTGCCAGCAGTCGAAAAGGTACAGGGGATCAGCCCCAGCATTTT.

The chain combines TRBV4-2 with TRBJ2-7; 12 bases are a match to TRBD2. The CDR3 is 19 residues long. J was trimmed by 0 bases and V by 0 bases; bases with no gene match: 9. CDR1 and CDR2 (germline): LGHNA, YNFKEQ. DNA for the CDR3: TGTGCCAGCAGCCAAGAAGTACTAGCGGGAGGCGTGAGCTCCTACGAGCAGTACTTC. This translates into CASSQEVLAGGVSSYEQYF.

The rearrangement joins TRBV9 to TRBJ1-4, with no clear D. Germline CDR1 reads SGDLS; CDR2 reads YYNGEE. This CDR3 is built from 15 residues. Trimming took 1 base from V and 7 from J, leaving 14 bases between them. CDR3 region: CASSVSQRRSEKLFF. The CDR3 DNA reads TGTGCCAGCAGCGTATCCCAGCGAAGGAGTGAAAAACTGTTTTTT. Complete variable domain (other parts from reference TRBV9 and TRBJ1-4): DSGVTQTPKHLITATGQRVTLRCSPRSGDLSVYWYQQSLDQGLQFLIQYYNGEERAKGNILERFSAQQFPDLHSELNLSSLELGDSALYFCASSVSQRRSEKLFFGSGTQLSVL.

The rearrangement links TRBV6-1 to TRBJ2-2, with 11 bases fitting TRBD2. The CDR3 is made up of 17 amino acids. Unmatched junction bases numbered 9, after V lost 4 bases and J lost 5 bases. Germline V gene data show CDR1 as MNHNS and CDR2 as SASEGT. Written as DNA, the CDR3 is TGTGCCAGCAGTGGGTCACTAGCGGGGGAACCGACCGGGGAGCTGTTTTTT. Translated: CASSGSLAGEPTGELFF.

The DNA of the CDR3 is TGTGCCAGCAGACCCGGGACACTGAACACTGAAGCTTTCTTT. As protein: CASRPGTLNTEAFF. The chain couples TRBV6-5 to TRBJ1-1; D is possibly TRBD1 (6 bases). Deletions cut 6 bases from V and 0 bases from J, with 11 bases between. This CDR3 has 14 residues. The germline V gene has CDR1 MNHEY and CDR2 SVGAGI.

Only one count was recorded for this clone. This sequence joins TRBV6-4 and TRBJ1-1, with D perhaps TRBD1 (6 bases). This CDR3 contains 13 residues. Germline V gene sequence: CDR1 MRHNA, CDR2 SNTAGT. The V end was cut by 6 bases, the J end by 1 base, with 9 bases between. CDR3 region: CASRRQENTEAFF. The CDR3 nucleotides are TGTGCCAGCAGGAGACAGGAGAACACTGAAGCTTTCTTT.

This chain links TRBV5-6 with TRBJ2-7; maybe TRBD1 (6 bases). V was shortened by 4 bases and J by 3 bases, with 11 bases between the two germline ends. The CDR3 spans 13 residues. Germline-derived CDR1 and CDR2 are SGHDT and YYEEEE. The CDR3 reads CASSVRQVYEQYF. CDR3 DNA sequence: TGTGCCAGCAGCGTACGACAGGTCTACGAGCAGTACTTC.

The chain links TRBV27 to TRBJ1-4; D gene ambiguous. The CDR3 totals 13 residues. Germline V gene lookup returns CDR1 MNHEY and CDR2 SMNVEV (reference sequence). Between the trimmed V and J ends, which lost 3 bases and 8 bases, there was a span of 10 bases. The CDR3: CASSFGAGEKLFF. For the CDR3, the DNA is TGTGCCAGCAGTTTCGGCGCGGGAGAAAAACTGTTTTTT.

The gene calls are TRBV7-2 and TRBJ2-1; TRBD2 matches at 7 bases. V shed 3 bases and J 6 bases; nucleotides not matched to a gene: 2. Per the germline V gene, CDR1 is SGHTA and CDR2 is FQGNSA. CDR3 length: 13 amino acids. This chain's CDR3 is CASSFSGPNEQFF. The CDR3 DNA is TGTGCCAGCAGCTTTAGCGGGCCCAATGAGCAGTTCTTC.

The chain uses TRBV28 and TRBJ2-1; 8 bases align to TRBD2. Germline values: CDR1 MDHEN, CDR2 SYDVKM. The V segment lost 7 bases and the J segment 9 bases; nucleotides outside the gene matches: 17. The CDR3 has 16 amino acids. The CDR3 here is CASTEGTSRGRAEQFF. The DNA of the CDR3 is TGTGCCAGCACTGAAGGGACTAGTCGTGGTCGTGCTGAGCAGTTCTTC.

The CDR3 spells CASSQDPADRLLSYNEQFF. The CDR3 DNA is TGCGCCAGCAGCCAAGATCCTGCTGACAGGTTACTCTCCTACAATGAGCAGTTCTTC. The rearrangement links TRBV4-1 to TRBJ2-1; maybe TRBD1 (6 bases). From germline, CDR1 is MGHRA and CDR2 YSYEKL. Trimming shortened V by 0 bases and J by 0 bases, and 18 bases separated the two germline ends. This CDR3 has 19 amino acids.

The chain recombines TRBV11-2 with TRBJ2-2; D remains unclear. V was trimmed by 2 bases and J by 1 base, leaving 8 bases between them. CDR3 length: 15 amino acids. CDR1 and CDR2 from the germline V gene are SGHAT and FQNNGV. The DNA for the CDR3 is TGTGCCAGCAGCTTAACCCGAGGGAACACCGGGGAGCTGTTTTTT. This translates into CASSLTRGNTGELFF.

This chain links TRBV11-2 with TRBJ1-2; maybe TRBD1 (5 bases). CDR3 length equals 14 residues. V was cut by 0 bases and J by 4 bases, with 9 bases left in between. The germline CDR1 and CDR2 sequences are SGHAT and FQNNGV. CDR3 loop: CASSLEGPPYGYTF. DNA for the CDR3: TGTGCCAGCAGCTTAGAGGGGCCACCCTATGGCTACACCTTC.

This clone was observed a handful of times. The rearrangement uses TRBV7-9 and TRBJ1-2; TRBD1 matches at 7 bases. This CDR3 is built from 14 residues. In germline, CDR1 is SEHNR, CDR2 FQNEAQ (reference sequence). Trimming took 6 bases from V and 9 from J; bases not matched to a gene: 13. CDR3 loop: CASSYIRDSASYTF. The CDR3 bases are TGTGCCAGCAGTTATATCCGGGACAGTGCAAGCTACACCTTC. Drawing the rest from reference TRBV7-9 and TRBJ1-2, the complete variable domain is DTGVSQNPRHKITKRGQNVTFRCDPISEHNRLYWYRQTLGQGPEFLTYFQNEAQLEKSRLLSDRFSAERPKGSFSTLEIQRTEQGDSAMYLCASSYIRDSASYTFGSGTRLTVV.

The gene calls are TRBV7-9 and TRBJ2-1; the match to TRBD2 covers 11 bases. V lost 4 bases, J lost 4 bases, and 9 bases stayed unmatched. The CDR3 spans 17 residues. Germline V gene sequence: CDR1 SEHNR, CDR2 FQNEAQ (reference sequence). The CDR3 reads CASSYSRLAGHYNEQFF. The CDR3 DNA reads TGTGCCAGCAGCTATTCCCGACTAGCGGGGCATTACAATGAGCAGTTCTTC.

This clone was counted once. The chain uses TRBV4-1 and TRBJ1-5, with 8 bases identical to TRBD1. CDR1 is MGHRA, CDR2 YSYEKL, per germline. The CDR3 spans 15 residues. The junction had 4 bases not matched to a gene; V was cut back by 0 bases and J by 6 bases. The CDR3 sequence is CASSQDGRGRQPQHF. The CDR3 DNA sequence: TGCGCCAGCAGCCAAGATGGCAGGGGGCGTCAGCCCCAGCATTTT.

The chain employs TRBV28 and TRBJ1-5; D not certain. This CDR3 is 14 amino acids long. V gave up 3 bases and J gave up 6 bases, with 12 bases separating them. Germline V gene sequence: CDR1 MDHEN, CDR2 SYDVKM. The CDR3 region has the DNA TGTGCCAGCAGTTTTTTACCTAGTAGTCAGCCCCAGCATTTT. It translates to CASSFLPSSQPQHF.